This T cell receptor (beta chain) emerged from a study of primary melanoma T cells and metastatic recurrence. The CDR3 has 15 amino acids. Germline V CDR1 and CDR2: SQVTM, ANQGSEA. V lost 5 bases and J 0 bases, leaving 15 bases between the germline ends. Points from the study as a whole: A tumor T-cell fraction above 20% appeared protective.

In regard to this clone: Its target is not known.

Using immunoSEQ multiplex PCR, the repertoire was profiled, and TCRdb retains in-frame clones only, with some absent. The sample includes about 270 clones, around 90% of them seen just once. The sequence was collected from a human donor with melanoma. The sequenced material came from melanoma tumor tissue. This chain links TRBV29-1 with TRBJ2-3; D is perhaps TRBD2 (6 bases). The CDR3 bases are TGCAGCGTTTACGGGCTTGGGGGGAGCACAGATACGCAGTATTTT. It codes for CSVYGLGGSTDTQYF.